The clone carrying this T cell receptor (beta chain) was seen a few times. Its antigen is not known. The data were taken from a study of identical twins. Findings and limits, study-wide: Alpha sequences out of frame and shared by twins had excess low generation probability.

Carrying unique molecular identifiers, the cDNA also gained a universal primer site through template switching. TCRdb re-derived calls from the 5' RACE reads in MiXCR, one entry per CDR3 protein. The data show approximately 210,000 distinct CDR3 sequences, 15% to 20% seen once. The germline gives CDR1 MNHEY, CDR2 SVGEGT. This CDR3 is built from 14 residues. V lost 6 bases and J lost 4, with 15 bases in between. These data also formed part of another study, on T cells expressing NK-cell markers. As that report states: For six donors, the dominant NKG2C+ clonotypes made up roughly 1.0-7.0% of their CD8+ T cells. These clonotypes additionally ranked first within the CD3+CD56-NKG2C+ fraction of a handful of donors.

The sample comprised CD8+ T cells sorted from blood. The TCR comes from a woman under 30 in good health. This chain connects TRBV6-2 or TRBV6-3 to TRBJ1-1; D uncertain. Here the CDR3 DNA reads TGTGCCAGCAGCTACCCCAGTGCGCGCACTGAAGCTTTCTTT. Translated, it gives CASSYPSARTEAFF.